This T cell receptor (beta chain) was captured by sequencing in a study of control samples from healthy donors and cancer patients. Points on this clone: A junction boundary mismatches the germline segment, possibly from a read error.

This CDR3 has 14 amino acids. Germline-derived CDR1 and CDR2 are SSHAT and FNYEAQ (reference sequence). Repertoires were generated with immunoSEQ multiplex PCR, while TCRdb's copy carries only in-frame clones and drops some. The repertoire has some 130,000 clones, over 80% of them found once; the top ten carry about 1.9%. The chain carries TRBV7-7 and TRBJ2-1, with 7 bases lining up with TRBD1. The specimen was blood. The clonotype was recovered from a woman between 45 and 65 years old in good health. The CDR3 is CASSEVGGWDEQFF. CDR3 sequence (DNA): TGTGCTAGCAGCGAGGTAGGGGGCTGGGATGAGCAGTTCTTC.